These 28 T cell receptor beta chains originate from one sample sequenced in a study of cytomegalovirus exposure and HLA in healthy donors. 60 Vbeta and 13 Jbeta primers were used in PCR. Some clones are missing from TCRdb's copy, which holds only in-frame ones; the method was immunoSEQ multiplex PCR. In the table there are roughly 130,000 clones, about 70% of which are singletons. The sequenced sample was PBMCs. These receptors came from a woman in her 40s in good health and CMV-seropositive.

The V call is TRBV15, the J call TRBJ2-2; 8 nucleotides match TRBD1. CDR1 LNHNV and CDR2 YYDKDF come from the germline V gene (reference sequence). V lost 7 bases to trimming and J lost 4 bases; unmatched junction nucleotides: 11. The CDR3 consists of 16 residues. The CDR3 here is CATKPQDRAGTGELFF. For the CDR3, the DNA is TGTGCCACCAAGCCCCAGGACAGGGCGGGCACCGGGGAGCTGTTTTTT. Full variable domain (remainder filled in from reference TRBV15 and TRBJ2-2): DAMVIQNPRYQVTQFGKPVTLSCSQTLNHNVMYWYQQKSSQAPKLLFHYYDKDFNNEADTPDNFQSRRPNTSFCFLDIRSPGLGDTAMYLCATKPQDRAGTGELFFGEGSRLTVL.

This clone has just a few counts. V gene TRBV6-6 combines with J gene TRBJ1-1, with 10 bases that match TRBD1. CDR3 size: 14 residues. In germline, CDR1 is MNHNY, CDR2 SVGAGI (reference sequence). V lost 6 bases to trimming and J lost 7 bases; unmatched junction nucleotides: 8. CDR3 region: CASSARQGAYEAFF. In nucleotides, the CDR3 is TGTGCCAGCAGCGCCAGACAGGGGGCCTATGAAGCTTTCTTT.

This clone was detected only once. The rearrangement uses TRBV7-2 and TRBJ1-1, with D uncertain. Looked up from germline, CDR1 is SGHTA and CDR2 is FQGNSA. V was clipped by 3 bases and J by 4 bases, with 15 bases between them. The CDR3 extends over 15 amino acids. The CDR3 DNA follows: TGTGCCAGCAGCTTCAGACGGATCGGAGTCACTGAAGCTTTCTTT. Translating gives CASSFRRIGVTEAFF.

V is TRBV6-1 and J is TRBJ2-5, with D uncertain. Trimming removed 2 bases from V and 9 bases from J, with 16 bases in between. Per germline, CDR1 MNHNS and CDR2 SASEGT. There are 14 residues in the CDR3. The CDR3 is CASSEQVGPTAQYF. Written as DNA, the CDR3 is TGTGCCAGCAGTGAACAGGTCGGCCCAACGGCCCAGTACTTC.

V gene TRBV11-2 combines with J gene TRBJ2-7; no definite D call. This CDR3 is built from 14 residues. Trimming removed 0 bases from V and 3 bases from J, with 9 bases in between. Germline-derived CDR1 and CDR2 are SGHAT and FQNNGV. CDR3: CASSLELGSYEQYF. CDR3 bases: TGTGCCAGCAGCTTAGAACTGGGCAGCTACGAGCAGTACTTC. The complete variable domain, with remaining parts taken from reference TRBV11-2 and TRBJ2-7, reads EAGVAQSPRYKIIEKRQSVAFWCNPISGHATLYWYQQILGQGPKLLIQFQNNGVVDDSQLPKDRFSAERLKGVDSTLKIQPAKLEDSAVYLCASSLELGSYEQYFGPGTRLTVT.

This clone turned up a few times. This sequence joins TRBV29-1 and TRBJ1-4, with D maybe TRBD1 (6 bases). CDR1 is SQVTM and CDR2 is ANQGSEA in the germline V gene. Trimming took 5 bases from V and 2 from J, leaving 12 bases between them. CDR3 length: 14 amino acids. CDR3 in amino acids: CSVRPGETNEKLFF. The CDR3, as DNA: TGCAGCGTTCGACCAGGGGAGACTAATGAAAAACTGTTTTTT. The full variable domain, with the rest looked up from reference TRBV29-1 and TRBJ1-4, is SAVISQKPSRDICQRGTSLTIQCQVDSQVTMMFWYRQQPGQSLTLIATANQGSEATYESGFVIDKFPISRPNLTFSTLTVSNMSPEDSSIYLCSVRPGETNEKLFFGSGTQLSVL.

The genes are TRBV4-2 and TRBJ1-1; 7 nucleotides align to TRBD1. The CDR3 consists of 14 residues. The germline gives CDR1 LGHNA, CDR2 YNFKEQ. V lost 2 bases and J lost 5; bases outside the gene matches: 5. Written as DNA, the CDR3 is TGTGCCAGCAGCCAACGCCCAGGGGGAACTGAAGCTTTCTTT. Protein: CASSQRPGGTEAFF.

This rearrangement joins TRBV5-6 to TRBJ1-5; D is possibly TRBD1 (6 bases). Trimming stripped 4 bases from V and 3 bases from J, with 8 bases between. The CDR3 covers 13 residues. Germline V gives CDR1 SGHDT, CDR2 YYEEEE. In DNA form, the CDR3 reads TGTGCCAGCAGCGGACAGCTCAATCAGCCCCAGCATTTT. It encodes CASSGQLNQPQHF.

The rearrangement links TRBV10-3 to TRBJ2-3; 7 bases align to TRBD1. Germline V gives CDR1 ENHRY, CDR2 SYGVKD. Unmatched junction bases numbered 0, after V lost 3 bases and J lost 3 bases. The CDR3 length is 13 residues. As DNA, the CDR3 is TGTGCCATCAGTGACAGGGGGACAGATACGCAGTATTTT. This sequence encodes CAISDRGTDTQYF.

This clone showed up just a few times. This chain joins TRBV7-9 and TRBJ2-1; 7 bases map to TRBD2. This CDR3 has 15 amino acids. V trimming: 5 bases; J trimming: 4 bases; junction bases outside the gene matches: 8. CDR1 is SEHNR, CDR2 FQNEAQ, per germline (reference sequence). CDR3 sequence reads: CASSPSSGLYNEQFF. The CDR3 DNA sequence: TGTGCCAGCAGCCCATCTAGCGGTCTTTACAATGAGCAGTTCTTC.

The chain uses TRBV7-8 and TRBJ2-6, with 10 bases matching TRBD2. The CDR3 contains 18 residues. Germline V CDR1 and CDR2: SGHVS, FQNEAQ. V shed 5 bases and J 0 bases; nucleotides not matched to a gene: 7. CDR3 in amino acids: CASSIRTSGNSGANVLTF. The CDR3, as DNA: TGTGCCAGCAGCATTCGGACTAGCGGAAACTCTGGGGCCAACGTCCTGACTTTC.

In its sample, this clone was seen a few times. This sequence joins TRBV14 and TRBJ2-7; D is ambiguous. Germline CDR1 SGHDN, CDR2 FVKESK. The CDR3 is made up of 11 amino acids. The ends were cut back, 3 bases at V and 2 bases at J, with 2 bases in the middle. The CDR3 region has the DNA TGTGCCAGCAGCCACACCTACGAGCAGTACTTC. It translates to CASSHTYEQYF.

The V gene is TRBV5-4, the J gene TRBJ2-7; 8 bases align to TRBD2. The CDR3 spans 15 residues. CDR1 is SGHNT and CDR2 is YYREEE in the germline V gene (reference sequence). V lost 3 bases and J lost 2; bases outside the gene matches: 7. The CDR3 nucleotides read TGTGCCAGCAGCTCCCAGCGGGAGAGACCCTACGAGCAGTACTTC. Protein product: CASSSQRERPYEQYF.

The chain uses TRBV6-1 and TRBJ2-5; D perhaps matches TRBD1 (7 bases). Germline V gene data show CDR1 as MNHNS and CDR2 as SASEGT. The CDR3 consists of 16 residues. Deletions cut 2 bases from V and 5 bases from J, with 18 bases between. The CDR3 reads CASSELRTGREETQYF. CDR3 sequence (DNA): TGTGCCAGCAGTGAACTCCGGACAGGCCGGGAGGAGACCCAGTACTTC.

This clone was counted between two and nine times. This chain connects TRBV11-2 to TRBJ2-1; 10 bases are shared with TRBD2. The CDR3 is 15 amino acids. Germline assignment: CDR1 SGHAT and CDR2 FQNNGV. V lost 5 bases to trimming and J lost 9 bases; unmatched junction nucleotides: 10. The CDR3 loop is CASSISTSGMGEQFF. CDR3 DNA sequence: TGTGCCAGCAGCATAAGCACTAGCGGGATGGGTGAGCAGTTCTTC.

The chain joins TRBV7-9 to TRBJ2-1; D is possibly TRBD2 (6 bases). CDR1 and CDR2 (germline): SEHNR, FQNEAQ (reference sequence). The CDR3 spans 17 residues. Trimming shortened V by 2 bases and J by 5 bases, and 19 bases separated the two germline ends. The CDR3 region has the DNA TGTGCCAGCAGCTTATCCTGGACTACCTCGCACAACAATGAGCAGTTCTTC. Amino acids: CASSLSWTTSHNNEQFF.

The gene calls are TRBV29-1 and TRBJ2-3; D gene unclear. The CDR3 consists of 13 residues. The germline V and J ends were trimmed by 3 bases and 3 bases, with 10 bases remaining between them. Germline CDR1 SQVTM, CDR2 ANQGSEA. The CDR3 nucleotides are TGCAGCGTTGACCGCACGGGTACAGATACGCAGTATTTT. The encoded protein is CSVDRTGTDTQYF.

This clone has more than one count but fewer than ten. The chain is built from TRBV2 and TRBJ1-1, with D perhaps TRBD1 (6 bases). V was pared by 5 bases and J by 5 bases, with 12 bases between. CDR3 length equals 13 residues. The V gene's germline CDR1 is SNHLY and CDR2 FYNNEI. This chain's CDR3 is CASSYRTVTEAFF. CDR3 nucleotide sequence: TGTGCCAGCAGTTATCGGACAGTTACTGAAGCTTTCTTT. Variable domain in full (rest from reference TRBV2 and TRBJ1-1): EPEVTQTPSHQVTQMGQEVILRCVPISNHLYFYWYRQILGQKVEFLVSFYNNEISEKSEIFDDQFSVERPDGSNFTLKIRSTKLEDSAMYFCASSYRTVTEAFFGQGTRLTVV.

This rearrangement joins TRBV30 to TRBJ2-3; TRBD2 matches 10 bases. V was clipped by 0 bases and J by 6 bases; unmatched bases: 6. Germline CDR1 is GTSNPN and CDR2 is SVGIG (reference sequence). This CDR3 comprises 15 residues. CDR3 protein: CAWSVRAGGRDTQYF. The DNA for the CDR3 is TGTGCCTGGAGTGTTCGAGCGGGGGGGCGGGATACGCAGTATTTT.

As DNA, the CDR3 is TGTGCCAGCAGCTTACCCAGGGATAGGGGCGAGCAGTACTTC. It encodes CASSLPRDRGEQYF. V gene TRBV13 combines with J gene TRBJ2-7, with D tentatively TRBD1 (5 bases). CDR1 and CDR2 (germline): PRHDT, FYEKMQ (reference sequence). Trimming removed 2 bases from V and 6 bases from J, with 14 bases in between. This CDR3 comprises 14 residues.

This sequence joins TRBV19 and TRBJ1-1; D ambiguous. There are 14 residues in the CDR3. V lost 8 bases and J 7 bases, leaving 20 bases between the germline ends. Germline V gene sequence: CDR1 LNHDA, CDR2 SQIVND (reference sequence). The CDR3 region has the DNA TGTGCCAGTTCCCTCGGCACGGGCGGGCTTGAAGCTTTCTTT. It specifies CASSLGTGGLEAFF.

This clone was counted only a few times. This chain links TRBV19 with TRBJ1-3; 9 bases match TRBD1. Germline values: CDR1 LNHDA, CDR2 SQIVND (reference sequence). Germline trimming cut 9 bases from V and 0 bases from J; bases unmatched to any gene: 6. This CDR3 spans 15 amino acids. The CDR3 region is CASSRDRVSGNTIYF. The CDR3 DNA sequence: TGTGCCAGCTCCCGGGACAGGGTCTCTGGAAACACCATATATTTT. The full variable domain, with the rest looked up from reference TRBV19 and TRBJ1-3, is DGGITQSPKYLFRKEGQNVTLSCEQNLNHDAMYWYRQDPGQGLRLIYYSQIVNDFQKGDIAEGYSVSREKKESFPLTVTSAQKNPTAFYLCASSRDRVSGNTIYFGEGSWLTVV.

V gene TRBV10-1 combines with J gene TRBJ1-1, with TRBD1 matching over 8 bases. The V gene end was trimmed by 8 bases and the J gene end by 0 bases; junction bases not matched to a gene: 14. CDR1 and CDR2 from the germline V gene are WNHNN and SYGVQD (reference sequence). The CDR3 is made up of 17 amino acids. The CDR3 here is CASLWTGIGSMNTEAFF. DNA of the CDR3: TGCGCCAGCCTTTGGACAGGGATAGGGTCCATGAACACTGAAGCTTTCTTT.

This clone was seen once. The rearrangement links TRBV4-3 to TRBJ2-2, with D hard to call. V was cut by 3 bases and J by 5 bases, with 16 bases left in between. This CDR3 comprises 16 residues. The germline gives CDR1 LGHNA, CDR2 YSLEER. The CDR3 DNA follows: TGCGCCAGCAGCCACGTAGCCCTTTCCGCAACCGGGGAGCTGTTTTTT. Amino acids: CASSHVALSATGELFF.

The V and J genes are TRBV18 and TRBJ2-1, with 7 bases identical to TRBD1. With V trimmed by 4 bases and J by 7 bases, 13 bases remained unmatched. CDR3 size: 16 residues. The germline CDR1 and CDR2 sequences are KGHSH and LQKENI. The CDR3 loop is CASSQLATGKANEQFF. The CDR3 DNA reads as TGTGCCAGCTCACAGCTCGCGACAGGGAAGGCAAATGAGCAGTTCTTC. Supplemented by reference TRBV18 and TRBJ2-1, the full variable domain reads NAGVMQNPRHLVRRRGQEARLRCSPMKGHSHVYWYRQLPEEGLKFMVYLQKENIIDESGMPKERFSAEFPKEGPSILRIQQVVRGDSAAYFCASSQLATGKANEQFFGPGTRLTVL.

This clone was recorded only once. The chain combines TRBV4-1 with TRBJ1-5, with 7 bases that match TRBD1. Germline loops: CDR1 MGHRA, CDR2 YSYEKL. This CDR3 has 19 amino acids. The V segment lost 4 bases and the J segment 0 bases; nucleotides outside the gene matches: 15. CDR3 region: CASSPSPGTAENSNQPQHF. The CDR3 nucleotides are TGCGCCAGCAGCCCGAGTCCCGGGACAGCCGAAAATAGCAATCAGCCCCAGCATTTT.

The chain links TRBV5-1 to TRBJ1-3; tentatively, D is TRBD1 (5 bases). The germline V gene encodes CDR1 SGHRS and CDR2 YFSETQ. The CDR3 spans 14 residues. Trimming shortened V by 2 bases and J by 8 bases, and 14 bases separated the two germline ends. CDR3 residues: CASSLDSRGDTIYF. In DNA, the CDR3 is TGCGCCAGCAGCTTAGACTCCCGGGGGGACACCATATATTTT.

This rearrangement joins TRBV5-4 to TRBJ2-3, with 9 bases that match TRBD2. Germline V lookup: CDR1 SGHNT, CDR2 YYREEE (reference sequence). The CDR3 runs to 16 residues. Germline trimming cut 2 bases from V and 1 base from J; bases unmatched to any gene: 5. CDR3 bases: TGTGCCAGCAGCTTCGGAGCGGGGGGCGGCACAGATACGCAGTATTTT. Protein product: CASSFGAGGGTDTQYF.